These 6 T cell receptor beta chains were all obtained from the same sample, sequenced in a study of T cells in Graves' hyperthyroidism and ophthalmopathy. TCR beta CDR3 sequences were amplified from RNA transcripts. A set of HTBI primers served as the primers for a first-round RT-PCR of the TCR CDR3. TCRdb passed the multiplex PCR reads through MiXCR, listing each CDR3 protein once. The data show a few hundred thousand distinct CDR3 sequences, with about a sixth seen just once and around 61% held by the top ten. Sequenced input: blood. These receptors originate from a woman aged 55 to 70 with Graves' ophthalmopathy.

This chain uses TRBV5-1 with TRBJ2-7, with D uncertain. The CDR3 runs 14 residues. The germline V gene has CDR1 SGHRS and CDR2 YFSETQ. The germline V and J ends were trimmed by 4 bases and 2 bases, with 13 bases remaining between them. This CDR3 is CASSPSTGTYEQYF. For the CDR3, the DNA is TGCGCCAGCAGCCCCAGCACGGGCACCTACGAGCAGTACTTC.

This chain links TRBV9 with TRBJ2-1; 11 nucleotides agree with TRBD1. The CDR3 extends over 15 amino acids. The trim removed 3 bases at V and 6 bases at J, leaving 5 bases unmatched. CDR1 and CDR2 (germline): SGDLS, YYNGEE. The CDR3 region is CASSDWTGGRNEQFF. CDR3 bases: TGTGCCAGCAGCGACTGGACAGGGGGCCGCAATGAGCAGTTCTTC.

This clonotype showed up many times. The V call is TRBV20-1, the J call TRBJ2-3; 10 bases map to TRBD2. The CDR3 has 14 amino acids. With 2 bases clipped from V and 2 bases from J, the junction kept 1 base outside the gene matches. Germline V lookup: CDR1 DFQATT, CDR2 SNEGSKA (reference sequence). CDR3 sequence (DNA): TGCAGTGCTAGAACTAGCGGGATCACAGATACGCAGTATTTT. It specifies CSARTSGITDTQYF.

The sample holds a few counts of this clonotype. The chain couples TRBV4-2 to TRBJ2-1; D tentatively fits TRBD1 or TRBD2 (5 bases each). V dropped 5 bases and J dropped 8 bases, with 16 bases sitting between them. The length of the CDR3 is 14 residues. Germline V gene sequence: CDR1 LGHNA, CDR2 YNFKEQ. CDR3 sequence (DNA): TGTGCCAGCAGCGGTATGGGGGACCTGTATGAGCAGTTCTTC. Translated: CASSGMGDLYEQFF.

This clonotype was observed a handful of times. CDR3: CASSAGGNIQYF. The CDR3 region has the DNA TGTGCCAGCAGTGCCGGGGGAAACATTCAGTACTTC. The chain employs TRBV6-1 and TRBJ2-4; TRBD2 is a possible D gene (6 bases). The CDR3 is 12 residues long. Trimming stripped 4 bases from V and 6 bases from J, with 7 bases between. The germline gives CDR1 MNHNS, CDR2 SASEGT.

This clonotype has a count of ten or more. The chain joins TRBV20-1 to TRBJ2-7, with 7 bases matching TRBD1. The germline gives CDR1 DFQATT, CDR2 SNEGSKA (reference sequence). V trimming: 3 bases; J trimming: 1 base; junction bases outside the gene matches: 3. The CDR3 covers 13 residues. CDR3 nucleotides: TGCAGTGCTAGTAACAGGGGATCCTACGAGCAGTACTTC. Protein product: CSASNRGSYEQYF.